A selection of T cell receptor beta chains follows, all from one sample in a study of regulatory T cells in long-lasting Graves disease. Each CDR3 protein is one row after TCRdb ran MiXCR on the multiplex PCR reads. The sample records roughly 420,000 distinct CDR3 sequences, 14% being singletons. These data also formed part of another study, on T cells in Graves' hyperthyroidism and ophthalmopathy.

The specimen comprised peripheral blood mononuclear cells (PBMCs), sampled at new diagnosis, from a patient treated with antithyroid drugs. Receptors originate from a woman aged 45-60 years with Graves disease. The CDR3 runs from the conserved cysteine through the conserved F or W. The D gene is left open where the match is weak. The size field is filled for only some rows; it gives once, few, many or a size class.

length	size	D	J	V	CDR3	DNA
15	-	-	TRBJ1-4	TRBV2	CASSGGGGANEKLFF	TGTGCCAGCAGTGGTGGCGGGGGAGCTAATGAAAAACTGTTTTTT
15	few	TRBD1	TRBJ2-7	TRBV18	CASSQGQGIPYEQYF	TGTGCCAGCTCACAGGGACAGGGGATCCCCTACGAGCAGTACTTC
14	many	-	TRBJ1-1	TRBV18	CASSPYSENTEAFF	TGTGCCAGCTCACCATACTCTGAGAACACTGAAGCTTTCTTT
13	many	-	TRBJ1-2	TRBV5-6	CASSLEQGRGYTF	TGTGCCAGCAGCTTGGAACAGGGTCGTGGCTACACCTTC
14	-	TRBD1	TRBJ1-2	TRBV3-1	CASTAGTGDYVYTF	TGTGCCAGCACCGCCGGGACAGGTGATTATGTCTACACCTTC
15	many	TRBD1	TRBJ2-5	TRBV7-2	CASSARDRGWETQYF	TGTGCCAGCAGCGCCCGGGACAGGGGTTGGGAGACCCAGTACTTC
18	many	-	TRBJ2-1	TRBV2	CASSEFLVGAASYNEQFF	TGTGCCAGCAGTGAATTTCTGGTGGGAGCGGCCTCCTACAATGAGCAGTTCTTC
16	many	TRBD2	TRBJ2-5	TRBV20-1	CSATGTSGRDQETQYF	TGCAGTGCTACCGGGACTAGCGGGAGGGACCAAGAGACCCAGTACTTC
17	-	TRBD1	TRBJ1-2	TRBV6-1	CASSDWSRGAGSDGYTF	TGTGCCAGCAGTGATTGGTCCAGGGGGGCGGGATCTGATGGCTACACCTTC
17	-	-	TRBJ1-5	TRBV6-1	CASTQRGGGLMNQPQHF	TGTGCCAGCACCCAACGGGGTGGGGGGCTAATGAATCAGCCCCAGCATTTT
12	-	TRBD1	TRBJ1-1	TRBV7-9	CASSTTGAEAFF	TGTGCCAGCAGCACGACAGGGGCTGAAGCTTTCTTT
15	-	TRBD2	TRBJ2-1	TRBV9	CASSEAGAGYNEQFF	TGTGCCAGCAGCGAGGCGGGAGCAGGTTACAATGAGCAGTTCTTC
18	many	TRBD2	TRBJ2-1	TRBV30	CAWSLPNSGRAMPNEQFF	TGTGCCTGGAGCCTCCCTAACAGCGGGAGGGCCATGCCCAATGAGCAGTTCTTC
19	-	TRBD2	TRBJ2-5	TRBV29-1	CSVEKGPGTSGRAWRTQYF	TGCAGCGTTGAAAAGGGACCCGGGACTAGCGGGAGGGCCTGGAGGACCCAGTACTTC
15	-	-	TRBJ1-2	TRBV4-1	CVSSQDPSGHYGYTF	TGCGTCAGCAGCCAAGATCCCAGCGGTCACTATGGCTACACCTTC
14	many	-	TRBJ1-1	TRBV20-1	CSASRGPTGTEAFF	TGCAGTGCTAGCAGGGGCCCAACCGGTACTGAAGCTTTCTTT
16	few	TRBD2	TRBJ2-1	TRBV10-2	CASSGTLAGVRYEQFF	TGCGCCAGCAGTGGGACACTAGCGGGAGTTAGGTATGAGCAGTTCTTC
13	many	-	TRBJ2-3	TRBV10-3	CATGTSHTDTQYF	TGTGCCACCGGGACTTCTCACACAGATACGCAGTATTTT
16	-	-	TRBJ2-7	TRBV27	CASSLVPPQGSYEQYF	TGTGCCAGCAGTCTCGTACCCCCACAGGGCTCCTACGAGCAGTACTTC
15	few	-	TRBJ2-4	TRBV25-1	CASSDGGAAKNIQYF	TGTGCCAGCAGTGACGGTGGGGCGGCCAAAAACATTCAGTACTTC
16	-	TRBD2	TRBJ2-3	TRBV25-1	CASSERSGVSTDTQYF	TGTGCCAGCAGTGAGAGGAGCGGGGTTAGCACAGATACGCAGTATTTT
14	many	-	TRBJ2-1	TRBV5-1	CASSLITGKDEQFF	TGCGCCAGCAGCTTGATCACCGGGAAGGATGAGCAGTTCTTC
15	-	-	TRBJ1-6	TRBV25-1	CASSEDQAGNSPLHF	TGTGCCAGCAGTGAAGACCAGGCCGGAAATTCACCCCTCCACTTT
14	-	-	TRBJ1-3	TRBV7-9	CASSLPFSGNTIYF	TGTGCCAGCAGCTTACCGTTCTCTGGAAACACCATATATTTT
11	-	-	TRBJ1-1	TRBV6-2/TRBV6-3	CASSVSNEAFF	TGTGCCAGCAGTGTATCAAATGAAGCTTTCTTT
14	many	-	TRBJ1-1	TRBV28	CASSPHRTTSEAFF	TGTGCCAGCAGCCCCCACCGGACCACATCTGAAGCTTTCTTT
16	many	-	TRBJ2-2	TRBV6-9	CASSYKGRISTGELFF	TGTGCCAGCAGTTACAAGGGACGAATCAGCACCGGGGAGCTGTTTTTT
16	many	-	TRBJ2-3	TRBV6-1	CASSEFRQGETDTQYF	TGTGCCAGCAGTGAATTTAGGCAGGGTGAGACAGATACGCAGTATTTT
14	few	-	TRBJ2-1	TRBV27	CASSLLTGLNEQFF	TGTGCCAGCAGTCTACTTACAGGGCTAAATGAGCAGTTCTTC
17	many	TRBD2	TRBJ2-1	TRBV12-3/TRBV12-4	CASSLPRRLAPYNEQFF	TGTGCCAGCAGTTTACCTCGTCGACTAGCACCATACAATGAGCAGTTCTTC
12	many	-	TRBJ1-4	TRBV2	CASSDSNEKLFF	TGTGCCAGCAGTGACAGTAATGAAAAACTGTTTTTT
16	many	TRBD2	TRBJ2-3	TRBV3-1	CASSEGLAGATDTQYF	TGTGCCAGCAGCGAGGGACTAGCGGGGGCCACAGATACGCAGTATTTT
14	-	-	TRBJ1-2	TRBV10-3	CAIKQDSFNYGYTF	TGTGCCATCAAACAAGACAGCTTTAACTATGGCTACACCTTC
14	many	-	TRBJ2-7	TRBV3-1	CASSQGDGVDEQYF	TGTGCCAGCAGCCAAGGAGATGGGGTGGACGAGCAGTACTTC
14	many	-	TRBJ2-3	TRBV2	CASRGQVYRDTQYF	TGTGCCAGCAGAGGTCAAGTCTACCGAGATACGCAGTATTTT
16	many	-	TRBJ2-7	TRBV28	CASRPAGTAGDYEQYF	TGTGCCAGCAGGCCCGCGGGGACAGCGGGAGACTACGAGCAGTACTTC
12	many	-	TRBJ1-1	TRBV14	CASTGPGLGAFF	TGTGCCAGCACAGGGCCCGGATTAGGAGCTTTCTTT
14	few	-	TRBJ1-2	TRBV9	CASSGTGTGYGYTF	TGTGCCAGCAGCGGGACCGGGACTGGCTATGGCTACACCTTC
13	-	-	TRBJ2-1	TRBV9	CASSVVGDNERFF	TGTGCCAGCAGCGTAGTCGGAGACAATGAGCGGTTCTTC
15	-	TRBD1	TRBJ2-7	TRBV25-1	CASSDNRGLGYEQYF	TGTGCCAGCAGTGACAACAGGGGGCTAGGCTACGAGCAGTACTTC
15	many	TRBD2	TRBJ2-2	TRBV12-3/TRBV12-4	CASRTSGTPPKELFF	TGTGCCAGCAGGACTAGCGGGACCCCCCCGAAGGAGCTGTTTTTT
12	-	-	TRBJ2-7	TRBV12-3/TRBV12-4	CASSVQGSEQYF	TGTGCCAGCAGCGTACAGGGAAGCGAGCAGTACTTC
17	many	TRBD2	TRBJ2-1	TRBV28	CASSLRFDRAGRVRYFF	TGTGCCAGCAGTTTACGGTTCGACCGGGCGGGGAGGGTACGGTATTTCTTC
17	-	-	TRBJ2-3	TRBV27	CASSFRQTRIIADMQYF	TGTGCCAGCAGTTTCCGCCAGACCCGGATTATCGCAGATATGCAGTATTTT
14	many	-	TRBJ2-2	TRBV28	CASSSYRNTGELFF	TGTGCCAGCAGTTCATACAGGAACACCGGGGAGCTGTTTTTT